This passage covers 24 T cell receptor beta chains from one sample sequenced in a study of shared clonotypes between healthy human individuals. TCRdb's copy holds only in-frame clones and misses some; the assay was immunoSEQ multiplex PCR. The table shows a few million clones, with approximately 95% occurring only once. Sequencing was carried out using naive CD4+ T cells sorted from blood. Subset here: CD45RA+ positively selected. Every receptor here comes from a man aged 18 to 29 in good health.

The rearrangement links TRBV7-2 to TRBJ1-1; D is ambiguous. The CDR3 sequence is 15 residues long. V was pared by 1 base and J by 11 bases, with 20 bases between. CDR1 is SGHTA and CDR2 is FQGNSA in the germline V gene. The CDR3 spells CASSLGRTQAFQAFF. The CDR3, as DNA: TGTGCCAGCAGCTTAGGTAGAACTCAGGCCTTCCAGGCTTTCTTT.

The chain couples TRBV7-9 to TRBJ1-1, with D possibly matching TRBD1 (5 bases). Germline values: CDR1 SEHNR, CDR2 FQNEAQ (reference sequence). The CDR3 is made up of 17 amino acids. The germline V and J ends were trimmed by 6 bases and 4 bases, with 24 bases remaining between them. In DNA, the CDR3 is TGTGCCAGCAGGCCAAGCCTAGGACGGGGCCTAGGCACTGAAGCTTTCTTT. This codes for CASRPSLGRGLGTEAFF.

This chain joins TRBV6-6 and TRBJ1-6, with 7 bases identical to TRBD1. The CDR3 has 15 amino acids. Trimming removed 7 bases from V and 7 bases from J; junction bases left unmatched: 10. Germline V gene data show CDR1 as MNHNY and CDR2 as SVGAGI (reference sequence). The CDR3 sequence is CASNKGQGVNSPLHF. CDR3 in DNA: TGTGCCAGCAATAAGGGGCAGGGGGTAAATTCACCCCTCCACTTT.

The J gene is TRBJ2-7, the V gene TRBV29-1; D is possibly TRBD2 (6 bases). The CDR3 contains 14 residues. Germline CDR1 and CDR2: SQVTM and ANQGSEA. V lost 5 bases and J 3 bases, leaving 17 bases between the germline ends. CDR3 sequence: CSVRLSWGVYEQYF. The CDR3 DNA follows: TGCAGCGTTCGCCTATCATGGGGGGTCTACGAGCAGTACTTC.

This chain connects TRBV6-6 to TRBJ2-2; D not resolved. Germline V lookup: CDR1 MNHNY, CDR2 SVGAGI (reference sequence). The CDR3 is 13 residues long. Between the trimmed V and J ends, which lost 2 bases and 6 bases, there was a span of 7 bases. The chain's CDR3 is CASSYLVAGELFF. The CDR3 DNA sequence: TGTGCCAGCAGTTACCTCGTGGCCGGGGAGCTGTTTTTT.

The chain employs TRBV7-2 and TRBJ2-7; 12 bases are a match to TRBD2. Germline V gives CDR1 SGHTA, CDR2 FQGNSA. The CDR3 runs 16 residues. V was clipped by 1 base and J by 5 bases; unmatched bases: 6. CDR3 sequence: CASSLDPSGRANEQYF. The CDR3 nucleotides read TGTGCCAGCAGCTTAGATCCTAGCGGGAGGGCCAACGAGCAGTACTTC.

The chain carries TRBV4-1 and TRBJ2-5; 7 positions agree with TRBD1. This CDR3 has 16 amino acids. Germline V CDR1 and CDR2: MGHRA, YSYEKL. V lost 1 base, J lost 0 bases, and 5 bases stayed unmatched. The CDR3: CASSQGQTGNQETQYF. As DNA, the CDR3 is TGCGCCAGCAGCCAAGGCCAGACAGGGAACCAAGAGACCCAGTACTTC.

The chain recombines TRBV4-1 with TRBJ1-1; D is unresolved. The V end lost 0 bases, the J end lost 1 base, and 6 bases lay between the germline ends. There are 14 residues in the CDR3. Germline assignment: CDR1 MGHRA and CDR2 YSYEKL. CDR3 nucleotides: TGCGCCAGCAGCCAAGATTTTAGGAACACTGAAGCTTTCTTT. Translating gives CASSQDFRNTEAFF.

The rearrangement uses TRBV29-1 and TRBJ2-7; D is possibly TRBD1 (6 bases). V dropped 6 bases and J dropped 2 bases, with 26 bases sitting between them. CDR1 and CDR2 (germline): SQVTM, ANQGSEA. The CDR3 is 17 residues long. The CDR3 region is CSVDFIVTGEITYEQYF. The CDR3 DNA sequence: TGCAGCGTAGATTTTATTGTGACAGGAGAGATTACCTACGAGCAGTACTTC.

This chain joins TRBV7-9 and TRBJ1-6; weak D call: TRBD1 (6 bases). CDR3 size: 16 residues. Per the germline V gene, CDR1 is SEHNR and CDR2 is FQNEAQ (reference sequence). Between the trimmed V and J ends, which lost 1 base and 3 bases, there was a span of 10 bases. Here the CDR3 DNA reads TGTGCCAGCAGCTTAGAGGGCAGGGGCTATAATTCACCCCTCCACTTT. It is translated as CASSLEGRGYNSPLHF.

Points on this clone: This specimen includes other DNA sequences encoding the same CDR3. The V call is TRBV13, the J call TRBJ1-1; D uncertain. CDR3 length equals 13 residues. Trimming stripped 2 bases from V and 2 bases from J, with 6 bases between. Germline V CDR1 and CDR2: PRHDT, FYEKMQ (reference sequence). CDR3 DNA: TGTGCCAGCAGCTTAACCCGTAACACTGAAGCTTTCTTT. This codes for CASSLTRNTEAFF.

DNA of the CDR3: TGTGCCAGCAGTTACGGACAGGGTAACCATGAGCAGTTCTTC. Its translation: CASSYGQGNHEQFF. V is TRBV6-5 and J is TRBJ2-1, with 8 bases that match TRBD1. CDR1 MNHEY and CDR2 SVGAGI come from the germline V gene. Germline trimming cut 2 bases from V and 8 bases from J; bases unmatched to any gene: 5. The CDR3 consists of 14 residues.

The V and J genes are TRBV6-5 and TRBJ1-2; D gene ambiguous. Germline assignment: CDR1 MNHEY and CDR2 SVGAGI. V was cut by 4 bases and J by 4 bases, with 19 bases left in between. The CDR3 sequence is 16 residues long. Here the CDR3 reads CASSLLNRGEVYGYTF. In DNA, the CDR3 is TGTGCCAGCAGTTTACTAAACCGGGGTGAAGTCTATGGCTACACCTTC.

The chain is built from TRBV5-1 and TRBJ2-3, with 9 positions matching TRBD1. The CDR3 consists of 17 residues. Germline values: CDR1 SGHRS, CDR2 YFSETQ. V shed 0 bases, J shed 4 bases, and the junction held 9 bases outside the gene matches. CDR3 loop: CASSLARDREESDTQYF. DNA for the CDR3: TGCGCCAGCAGCTTGGCCCGGGACAGGGAAGAATCAGATACGCAGTATTTT.

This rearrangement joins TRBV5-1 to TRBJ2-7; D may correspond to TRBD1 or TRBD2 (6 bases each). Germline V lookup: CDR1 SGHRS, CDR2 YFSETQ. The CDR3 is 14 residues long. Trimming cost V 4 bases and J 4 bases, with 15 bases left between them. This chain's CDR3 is CASSPAGGRYEQYF. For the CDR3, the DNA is TGCGCCAGCAGCCCGGCTGGGGGGCGGTACGAGCAGTACTTC. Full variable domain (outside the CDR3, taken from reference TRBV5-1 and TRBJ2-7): KAGVTQTPRYLIKTRGQQVTLSCSPISGHRSVSWYQQTPGQGLQFLFEYFSETQRNKGNFPGRFSGRQFSNSRSEMNVSTLELGDSALYLCASSPAGGRYEQYFGPGTRLTVT.

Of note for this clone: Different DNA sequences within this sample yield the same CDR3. Written as DNA, the CDR3 is TGTGCCAGCTCACCACTAGGGTACGAGCAGTACTTC. Its protein is CASSPLGYEQYF. The chain links TRBV18 to TRBJ2-7; D is unclear. This CDR3 region has 12 residues. Germline V gives CDR1 KGHSH, CDR2 LQKENI. The V gene lost 1 base and the J gene lost 4 bases, with 5 bases spanning the gap.

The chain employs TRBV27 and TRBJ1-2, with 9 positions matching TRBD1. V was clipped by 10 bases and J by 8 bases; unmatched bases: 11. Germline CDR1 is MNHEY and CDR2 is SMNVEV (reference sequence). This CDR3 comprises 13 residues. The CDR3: CAILNRGQRGYTF. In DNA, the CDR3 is TGTGCCATCCTGAACAGGGGGCAGAGGGGCTACACCTTC.

CDR3 sequence (DNA): TGTGCCAGCAGCTTGGGCCATAATTCACCCCTCCACTTT. It encodes CASSLGHNSPLHF. This rearrangement joins TRBV5-4 to TRBJ1-6; D not resolved. Germline CDR1 reads SGHNT; CDR2 reads YYREEE (reference sequence). The CDR3 loop spans 13 amino acids. Trimming shortened V by 0 bases and J by 5 bases, and 3 bases separated the two germline ends.

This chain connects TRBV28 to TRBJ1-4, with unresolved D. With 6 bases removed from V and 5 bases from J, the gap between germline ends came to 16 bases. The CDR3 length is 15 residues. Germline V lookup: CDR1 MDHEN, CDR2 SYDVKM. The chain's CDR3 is CASSRDLGINEKLFF. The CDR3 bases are TGTGCCAGCAGCCGTGATTTAGGGATAAATGAAAAACTGTTTTTT.

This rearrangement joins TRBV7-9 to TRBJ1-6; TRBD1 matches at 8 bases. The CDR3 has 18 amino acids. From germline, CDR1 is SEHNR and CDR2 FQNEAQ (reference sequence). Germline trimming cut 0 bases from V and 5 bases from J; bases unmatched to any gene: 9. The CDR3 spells CASSLARGQVPDNSPLHF. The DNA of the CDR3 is TGTGCCAGCAGCTTAGCGCGGGGACAGGTTCCAGATAATTCACCCCTCCACTTT.

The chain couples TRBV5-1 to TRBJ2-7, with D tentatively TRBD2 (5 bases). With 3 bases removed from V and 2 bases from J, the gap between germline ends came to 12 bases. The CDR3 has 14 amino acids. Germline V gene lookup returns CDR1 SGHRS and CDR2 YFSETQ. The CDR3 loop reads CASSSPAAAYEQYF. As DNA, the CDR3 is TGCGCCAGCAGCTCCCCGGCAGCGGCCTACGAGCAGTACTTC.

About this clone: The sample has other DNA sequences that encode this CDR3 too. CDR3: CAWSVALVTDTQYF. CDR3 nucleotide sequence: TGTGCCTGGAGTGTAGCGTTGGTCACAGATACGCAGTATTTT. The V gene is TRBV30, the J gene TRBJ2-3; D is unclear. Germline V CDR1 and CDR2: GTSNPN, SVGIG (reference sequence). The CDR3 has 14 amino acids. Trimming left V 0 bases short and J 2 bases short, with 9 bases between.

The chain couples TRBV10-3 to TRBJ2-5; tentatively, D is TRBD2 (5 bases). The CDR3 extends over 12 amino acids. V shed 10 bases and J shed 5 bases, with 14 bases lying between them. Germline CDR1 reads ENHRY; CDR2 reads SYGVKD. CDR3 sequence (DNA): TGTGCCAGCGGTAGGGAGAGGGAGACCCAGTACTTC. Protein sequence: CASGRERETQYF.

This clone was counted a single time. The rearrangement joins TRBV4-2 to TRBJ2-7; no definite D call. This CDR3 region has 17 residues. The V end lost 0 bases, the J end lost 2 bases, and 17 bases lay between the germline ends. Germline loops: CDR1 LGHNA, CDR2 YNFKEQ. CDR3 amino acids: CASSQDQLGRPTYEQYF. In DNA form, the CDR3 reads TGTGCCAGCAGCCAAGATCAACTTGGCAGGCCCACCTACGAGCAGTACTTC.